The 24 T cell receptor beta chains below all came from one sample that was sequenced in a study of CD8+CD57+ T cells in acquired aplastic anemia. The TCR beta profiling, which covered VDJ combination and CDR3 sequence, was carried out using genomic DNA as the template. Via MiXCR, TCRdb re-called the reads, giving one row per CDR3 protein. The repertoire holds approximately 270,000 distinct CDR3 sequences, roughly half seen once, with around 8% in the top ten. The sample consisted of sorted CD4+, CD8+, or CD8+CD57+ T cells (not recorded which) from PBMCs. The receptors come from a human donor with severe aplastic anemia or a healthy control (not recorded which).

The rearrangement joins TRBV7-3 to TRBJ2-2; D unresolved. The CDR3 is made up of 11 amino acids. Germline loops: CDR1 SGHTA, CDR2 FQGTGA. V was pared by 4 bases and J by 7 bases, with 4 bases between. This CDR3 is CASSSNGELFF. The CDR3, as DNA: TGTGCCAGCAGCTCCAACGGGGAGCTGTTTTTT.

For this clonotype: Likely a read error: the CDR3 ends without its conserved phenylalanine or tryptophan. The CDR3 spells CASSVSTLGEQYL. CDR3 bases: TGTGCCAGCAGTGTCTCCACACTGGGCGAGCAGTACTTA. The V gene is TRBV2, the J gene TRBJ2-7, with D unclear. CDR1 and CDR2 from the germline V gene are SNHLY and FYNNEI. CDR3 length: 13 amino acids. V was clipped by 4 bases and J by 6 bases, with 13 bases between them.

This clonotype was seen only once. Here the CDR3 DNA reads TGCAGCCTCGGGACTAGCGGGGGGTGGGAGACCCAGTACTTC. Translating it yields CSLGTSGGWETQYF. The chain has TRBV29-1 and TRBJ2-5, with 15 nucleotides matching TRBD2. V trimming: 8 bases; J trimming: 5 bases; junction bases outside the gene matches: 6. Germline values: CDR1 SQVTM, CDR2 ANQGSEA. CDR3 length: 14 amino acids.

This chain connects TRBV5-1 to TRBJ2-3; D is unresolved. The CDR3 is 10 amino acids. Between the trimmed V and J ends, which lost 4 bases and 10 bases, there was a span of 7 bases. CDR1 and CDR2 (germline): SGHRS, YFSETQ. CDR3 sequence (DNA): TGCGCCAGCAGCGAATATGCGCAGTATTTT. Translation: CASSEYAQYF. Drawing the rest from reference TRBV5-1 and TRBJ2-3, the complete variable domain is KAGVTQTPRYLIKTRGQQVTLSCSPISGHRSVSWYQQTPGQGLQFLFEYFSETQRNKGNFPGRFSGRQFSNSRSEMNVSTLELGDSALYLCASSEYAQYFGPGTRLTVL.

This chain uses TRBV10-3 with TRBJ1-1; D gene unclear. V lost 6 bases and J 10 bases, leaving 12 bases between the germline ends. The germline CDR1 and CDR2 sequences are ENHRY and SYGVKD. The CDR3 runs 11 residues. CDR3 protein: CAISEGSLAFF. CDR3 in DNA: TGTGCCATCAGCGAAGGTTCCTTAGCTTTCTTT.

V usage is TRBV10-3 and J usage is TRBJ1-5; tentative D call: TRBD1 (5 bases). Looked up from germline, CDR1 is ENHRY and CDR2 is SYGVKD. The CDR3 contains 15 residues. V lost 2 bases and J lost 4, with 12 bases in between. CDR3 DNA sequence: TGTGCCATCAGTGAGGGGGCGGTCGGAAATCAGCCCCAGCATTTT. It codes for CAISEGAVGNQPQHF.

The V call is TRBV5-1, the J call TRBJ2-1; maybe TRBD1 (5 bases). The DNA matches TRBJ2-5 better at its end, which makes the J call doubtful. Germline V gives CDR1 SGHRS, CDR2 YFSETQ. The CDR3 runs 16 residues. CDR3 sequence (DNA): TGCGCCAGCAGCTTGAACTGGGGCTACGCCCAAGAGACCCAGTACTTC. Translating gives CASSLNWGYAQETQYF.

This clonotype occurred a few times. The V gene is TRBV18, the J gene TRBJ2-5, with TRBD2 identical over 10 bases. The CDR3 totals 16 residues. Germline-derived CDR1 and CDR2 are KGHSH and LQKENI. After removal of 5 bases from V and 2 bases from J, the junction contained 8 bases not matched to a gene. The CDR3 sequence is CASSSLFSGGQETQYF. CDR3 bases: TGTGCCAGCTCAAGTTTATTTAGCGGGGGGCAAGAGACCCAGTACTTC. The entire variable domain, with the rest obtained from reference TRBV18 and TRBJ2-5, is as follows: NAGVMQNPRHLVRRRGQEARLRCSPMKGHSHVYWYRQLPEEGLKFMVYLQKENIIDESGMPKERFSAEFPKEGPSILRIQQVVRGDSAAYFCASSSLFSGGQETQYFGPGTRLLVL.

The chain has TRBV5-1 and TRBJ2-2, with D unclear. CDR3 size: 14 residues. Trimming shortened V by 7 bases and J by 2 bases, and 12 bases separated the two germline ends. Germline V CDR1 and CDR2: SGHRS, YFSETQ. DNA of the CDR3: TGCGCCAGCGCTCCCGGAATAAACACCGGGGAGCTGTTTTTT. The encoded protein is CASAPGINTGELFF.

V gene TRBV7-3 combines with J gene TRBJ2-2, with 11 bases identical to TRBD2. CDR1 is SGHTA, CDR2 FQGTGA, per germline. The CDR3 totals 18 residues. V trimming: 3 bases; J trimming: 5 bases; junction bases outside the gene matches: 11. The DNA of the CDR3 is TGTGCCAGCAGCTTCCTCCCCATAGCGGGAGGGCCAACCGGGGAGCTGTTTTTT. Translating it yields CASSFLPIAGGPTGELFF. Using reference TRBV7-3 and TRBJ2-2 for the parts outside the CDR3, the full variable domain is GAGVSQTPSNKVTEKGKYVELRCDPISGHTALYWYRQSLGQGPEFLIYFQGTGAADDSGLPNDRFFAVRPEGSVSTLKIQRTERGDSAVYLCASSFLPIAGGPTGELFFGEGSRLTVL.

The V and J genes are TRBV2 and TRBJ1-5; 7 bases are a match to TRBD1. V was pared by 7 bases and J by 5 bases, with 11 bases of the junction left unmatched. The length of the CDR3 is 15 residues. Germline values: CDR1 SNHLY, CDR2 FYNNEI. The chain's CDR3 is CASNIQGTIDQPQHF. DNA of the CDR3: TGTGCCAGCAATATACAGGGGACAATCGATCAGCCCCAGCATTTT. The full variable domain, completed using reference TRBV2 and TRBJ1-5, is EPEVTQTPSHQVTQMGQEVILRCVPISNHLYFYWYRQILGQKVEFLVSFYNNEISEKSEIFDDQFSVERPDGSNFTLKIRSTKLEDSAMYFCASNIQGTIDQPQHFGDGTRLSIL.

The CDR3 loop reads CASWGGNEQFF. The CDR3 nucleotides read TGTGCCAGTTGGGGGGGCAATGAGCAGTTCTTC. V usage is TRBV7-8 and J usage is TRBJ2-1; TRBD2 agrees at 7 bases. This CDR3 region has 11 residues. V was clipped by 9 bases and J by 6 bases; unmatched bases: 2. Per the germline V gene, CDR1 is SGHVS and CDR2 is FQNEAQ.

The chain employs TRBV7-8 and TRBJ2-3; 9 positions agree with TRBD1. Germline assignment: CDR1 SGHVS and CDR2 FQNEAQ. With V trimmed by 1 base and J by 2 bases, 16 bases remained unmatched. The CDR3 totals 20 residues. The CDR3 reads CASSLEYRTGDREVTDTQYF. The CDR3 nucleotides are TGTGCCAGCAGCTTAGAGTATCGGACAGGGGACCGCGAAGTCACAGATACGCAGTATTTT. The variable domain in full, with the rest retrieved from reference TRBV7-8 and TRBJ2-3, is GAGVSQSPRYKVAKRGQDVALRCDPISGHVSLFWYQQALGQGPEFLTYFQNEAQLDKSGLPSDRFFAERPEGSVSTLKIQRTQQEDSAVYLCASSLEYRTGDREVTDTQYFGPGTRLTVL.

This clonotype showed up just a few times. The chain employs TRBV14 and TRBJ2-2; D is ambiguous. The CDR3 has 14 amino acids. CDR1 SGHDN and CDR2 FVKESK come from the germline V gene. V lost 4 bases and J 5 bases, leaving 11 bases between the germline ends. The CDR3 loop is CASSPWHATGELFF. The CDR3 DNA follows: TGTGCCAGCAGCCCCTGGCATGCGACCGGGGAGCTGTTTTTT.

This clonotype was observed a few times. This sequence joins TRBV13 and TRBJ2-7; TRBD1 is a possible D gene (5 bases). Germline assignment: CDR1 PRHDT and CDR2 FYEKMQ (reference sequence). This CDR3 has 15 amino acids. V was pared by 4 bases and J by 7 bases, with 20 bases between. The CDR3 DNA follows: TGTGCCAGCAGCTCCTGGAATGGGGCGTCCTCAGAGCAGTACTTC. Its translation is CASSSWNGASSEQYF.

The DNA for the CDR3 is TGCAGTGCCCCGGACAGGGTCACAGATACGCAGTATTTT. Protein: CSAPDRVTDTQYF. The chain joins TRBV20-1 to TRBJ2-3, with TRBD1 identical over 8 bases. CDR3 length: 13 residues. CDR1 and CDR2 (germline): DFQATT, SNEGSKA (reference sequence). Trimming removed 6 bases from V and 2 bases from J; junction bases left unmatched: 4.

This clonotype has at least ten counts. V and J are TRBV27 and TRBJ1-2; D possibly corresponds to TRBD1 (5 bases). The CDR3 sequence is 15 residues long. Trimming took off 7 bases at V and 0 bases at J, with 15 bases between the two ends. Germline-derived CDR1 and CDR2 are MNHEY and SMNVEV (reference sequence). The CDR3 sequence is CASTSGRDSNYGYTF. DNA for the CDR3: TGTGCCAGCACGTCAGGGAGAGACTCTAACTATGGCTACACCTTC.

With regard to this clonotype: Compared with germline, one end of the junction differs, possibly owing to a read error. The chain employs TRBV10-2 and TRBJ2-7; the match to TRBD2 covers 13 bases. The CDR3 contains 15 residues. CDR1 WSHSY and CDR2 SAAADI come from the germline V gene. CDR3 DNA: TGTGCCAGCACTCCGGGACTAGCGGGGACCTACGAGCAGTACTTC. It is translated as CASTPGLAGTYEQYF.

The V and J genes are TRBV7-7 and TRBJ1-5, with a weak D call TRBD1 (5 bases). The CDR3 consists of 11 residues. Per germline, CDR1 SSHAT and CDR2 FNYEAQ (reference sequence). The CDR3 here is CARGLCQPQHF. Written as DNA, the CDR3 is TGTGCTAGGGGTTTATGTCAGCCCCAGCATTTT.

This clonotype showed up many times. This chain uses TRBV4-3 with TRBJ1-6; weak D call: TRBD1 (6 bases). This CDR3 contains 16 residues. The V gene's germline CDR1 is LGHNA and CDR2 YSLEER. With 2 bases removed from V and 9 bases from J, the gap between germline ends came to 17 bases. The CDR3 DNA reads TGCGCCAGCAGCCAACTAGCGTCACAGGGACGTTCACCCCTCCACTTT. Residues: CASSQLASQGRSPLHF.

The chain is built from TRBV19 and TRBJ1-1, with D uncertain. The CDR3 has 12 amino acids. In germline, CDR1 is LNHDA, CDR2 SQIVND (reference sequence). V lost 5 bases and J 10 bases, leaving 14 bases between the germline ends. The CDR3 nucleotides read TGTGCCAGTAGTCTCCCTAACATGGTAGCTTTCTTT. It encodes CASSLPNMVAFF.

This clonotype has just a few counts. The chain links TRBV10-3 to TRBJ2-7; possible D gene TRBD2, 6 bases. With 8 bases removed from V and 6 bases from J, the gap between germline ends came to 17 bases. Germline values: CDR1 ENHRY, CDR2 SYGVKD. The CDR3 sequence is 13 residues long. The CDR3 coding sequence is TGTGCCATCGGATTAACCCCCGGGGGCGAGCAGTACTTC. Protein sequence: CAIGLTPGGEQYF.

This chain joins TRBV30 and TRBJ1-5; perhaps TRBD1 as D (5 bases). From germline, CDR1 is GTSNPN and CDR2 SVGIG (reference sequence). CDR3 length equals 13 residues. Between the trimmed V and J ends, which lost 2 bases and 3 bases, there was a span of 8 bases. The DNA for the CDR3 is TGTGCCTGGAGTTCAGGGAACAATCAGCCCCAGCATTTT. This sequence encodes CAWSSGNNQPQHF.

The V call is TRBV9, the J call TRBJ2-3; 8 positions agree with TRBD2. The junction had 2 bases not matched to a gene; V was cut back by 2 bases and J by 0 bases. CDR1 is SGDLS, CDR2 YYNGEE, per germline. The CDR3 totals 15 residues. The CDR3 DNA reads TGTGCCAGCAGCGTCGGGGGGGCCAGCACAGATACGCAGTATTTT. It encodes CASSVGGASTDTQYF.